This T cell receptor (beta chain) was captured in a study of shared clonotypes between healthy human individuals (dated by TCRdb to 2019 to 2021). Describing the broader study: A few men and two women, aged 18 to 49 years, made up the cohort. Per donor, leukapheresis produced somewhere between about 0.94 and 8.9 billion PBMCs. To estimate repertoire size and how much clonotypes are shared between individuals, the study performed deep sequencing of blood TCR repertoires from roughly five healthy adults. To increase sequencing depth and limit assay-specific biases, different laboratories used diverse techniques to prepare libraries and sequence TCR repertoires. For each donor, CD4 naive and CD4 memory were each run on three plates, CD8 naive on two plates, and CD8 memory on one plate.

Paper-wide results and their limitations: Because the study included only a small number of donors, the genetic and exposure-history diversity represented was limited. Sampling was restricted to blood, and TCR repertoires in tissues likely differ from the TCR repertoires found in blood. Even with the large sequencing depth, rarefaction of the sorted-subset datasets indicated that sequencing was incomplete. Pairwise subsampling led to the expectation that sequencing depth would affect the degree of clonotype sharing among donors. Naive subsets generally had larger estimated clonotype richness than memory subsets did. Across four donors, roughly 5.4% of naive CD4, approximately 3.6% of naive CD8, approximately 2.5% of memory CD4, and roughly 0.4% of memory CD8 clonotypes were shared. Compared with non-shared clonotypes, clonotypes shared by all four sorted-subset donors had higher generation probabilities.

CDR1 and CDR2 are read off the germline V gene as MNHEY and SVGAGI. V and J lose 0 bases and 8 bases, and a span of 10 bases separates them. Spanning cysteine to phenylalanine, the CDR3 consists of 13 amino acids. Here the CDR3 DNA is all that survives: 39 bases in frame from base 1. Points on this clone: The target of this receptor is not known. Per-base quality was not reported, and no clone a single base away is much larger than it. The sample has other DNA sequences that encode this CDR3 too.

Using the deep immunoSEQ assay, TCR CDR3 regions were amplified from genomic DNA by multiplex PCR. Genomic DNA extracted from each cell subset was distributed evenly over all wells of several immunoSEQ 96-well plates, and each plate served as one replicate. For sorted subsets, approximately 190 ng genomic DNA, equal to about 30,000 T cell genomes, was loaded into each replicate PCR. Purified libraries were quantified with a Qubit 3.0 fluorometer, sized on a Bioanalyzer 2100, and re-quantified with the KAPA Library Quantification kit. Every immunoSEQ 96-well plate was sequenced on a dedicated single-read 150-cycle Illumina NextSeq 550 flow cell. Turning to the authors' computational methods: Because only junctional sequences without quality scores were contained in the immunoSEQ output, filtering matching that applied to full-length reads could not be performed. To assign V/J genes and CDR3, sequences were annotated using PyIR, a Python wrapper for IgBLAST v1.9, with IMGT germline references. Reads were removed for weak V/J assignments (E-value above 1e-6), missing CDR3, stop codons, out-of-frame junctions, or ambiguous translated residues. A V3J clonotype was defined by an identical inferred V gene, J gene, and CDR3 amino acid sequence. The percentage overlap between two repertoires was calculated by dividing the number of shared unique clonotypes by the size of the smaller repertoire. Three approaches were used to assess repertoire richness: RTK rarefaction, the Chao1 estimator, and Recon v2.1 estimates of unobserved clonotypes. For all TCRbeta clonotypes obtained by the gDNA method from several donors, generation probabilities were computed with OLGA. In TCRdb, the immuneACCESS table is reduced to in-frame sequences with V and J assigned. These tables do not hold every clone; where another copy was compared, an unresolved V gene accounts for under half, and the others remain unexplained. D and trimming come from the DNA, and the V and J calls and clone size come from that table. Across this sample there are millions of clones, with around nine tenths seen only once. The leading ten clones occupy 0.13% to 0.15% of the sample.

Healthy HIV-negative adults with no recently reported acute infections or vaccinations were included as donors. Every donor was a Caucasian adult residing in Nashville, Tennessee, USA. Magnetic negative selection was used to enrich CD4+ T cells, after which naive cells were positively selected on CD45RA and the negative fraction became the memory subset. After blood collection by leukapheresis, PBMCs were isolated using Ficoll-Histopaque density gradient centrifugation and then cryopreserved in the vapor phase of liquid nitrogen. Analytical flow cytometry was used to check the purity and quantity of each magnetically sorted T cell population. Each sorted fraction had its genomic DNA isolated and then quantified by UV absorbance on a Nanodrop 2000c.

This sequence uses TRBV6-5 and TRBJ1-2; the best D guess is TRBD1, with 5 bases matching. Sequenced sample: naive CD4+ T cells sorted from blood. Read against the paper, the sample's cell subset or site label means: CD45RA+ positively selected. This clonotype was obtained from a man younger than 30 in good health. CDR3 sequence: CASSYSLGGGYTF. DNA sequence: TGTGCCAGCAGTTACTCTCTCGGGGGGGGCTACACCTTC.